A selection of T cell receptor beta chains follows, all from one sample in a study of blood T cell repertoires in COVID-19. The repertoire was sequenced with immunoSEQ multiplex PCR; TCRdb's copy has only in-frame clones and lacks some. The table includes around 65,000 clones, just over 90% detected once. Sample: peripheral blood. The receptors originated from a human donor in a cohort sampled during active COVID-19. Both conserved end residues are trimmed from each CDR3. Clone size is shown for a subset of rows, as once, few, many or a class of expanded clone.

j_call	clone_size	v_call	cdr3_aa
TRBJ1-5	-	TRBV11-2	ASSLEAVSGNQPQH
TRBJ2-5	-	TRBV7-9	ASQSRKASQETQY
TRBJ1-2	-	TRBV7-9	ASSLLQGWAADNYGYT
TRBJ2-7	-	TRBV3-1/TRBV3-2	ASSRDLGGAKPEQY
TRBJ2-7	once	TRBV27	ASHDSSYEQY
TRBJ2-2	once	TRBV5-1	ASSFRLAGGPHPNTGELF
TRBJ2-7	-	TRBV4-3	ASSQGSSYEQY
TRBJ1-5	-	TRBV24-1	ATSVQGNQPQH
TRBJ2-3	-	TRBV10-3	AISEGGGQGADTQY
TRBJ2-1	-	TRBV18	ASSPIYNEQF
TRBJ2-3	-	TRBV5-6	ASSPWAPTDTQY
TRBJ2-2	-	TRBV28	ASSLTGQGTGELF
TRBJ1-1	-	TRBV14	ASSPWGGAKENTEAF
TRBJ2-7	-	TRBV11-2	ASSPRGESGRTYEQY
TRBJ2-2	-	TRBV2	ASQWTGRTGELF
TRBJ2-1	-	TRBV2	ASRGWGTSGTRQF
TRBJ2-3	-	TRBV11-3	ASSPSGSQDTQY
TRBJ2-1	few	TRBV19	ASTRSGRGDEQF
TRBJ2-1	-	TRBV12-5	ASLMAGAYNEQF
TRBJ1-2	-	TRBV7-2	ASKQSTAAGGYT
TRBJ2-7	-	TRBV5-1	ASSFGGAGGQINEQY
TRBJ2-2	-	TRBV11-2	ASSYQYKTDTNTGELF
TRBJ1-6	few	TRBV28	ASRQGILNSPLH
TRBJ2-5	-	TRBV15	ATSTNLGVGETQY
TRBJ1-3	-	TRBV19	ASRRGRSGNTIY
TRBJ1-1	-	TRBV29-1	SVVPGEAF
TRBJ1-4	-	TRBV14	ASSPQYRGAEKLF
TRBJ2-1	-	TRBV19	ASSIGLATRYNEQF
TRBJ2-1	-	TRBV28	ASSLDGRPSYNEQF
TRBJ2-1	-	TRBV28	ASSTVGLVYNEQF
TRBJ1-1	-	TRBV3-1/TRBV3-2	ASSPSGTVNTEAF
TRBJ1-5	-	TRBV6-2/TRBV6-3	ASSKQTGVSNQPQH
TRBJ2-1	-	TRBV19	ASATSGTYNEQF
TRBJ2-1	-	TRBV2	ATSSGSLHNEQF
TRBJ2-7	few	TRBV5-1	AINKGGKKSYEQY
TRBJ1-4	-	TRBV27	ASSFGGGREKLF
TRBJ1-1	-	TRBV5-5	ASSPGQGQGNTEAF
TRBJ2-7	-	TRBV3-1/TRBV3-2	ARGCKYEQY
TRBJ2-5	-	TRBV6-2/TRBV6-3	ASSSGTEETQY
TRBJ2-2	-	TRBV19	ASSISPAANTGELF
TRBJ2-3	-	TRBV29-1	SVSGGESDTQY
TRBJ2-1	few	TRBV5-4	ASSVRGDYNEQF
TRBJ2-7	-	TRBV5-6	ASSLGQGAGQQY
TRBJ2-5	-	TRBV7-7	ASSFGGAGYETQY
TRBJ2-1	once	TRBV19	ASSIALRSYNEQF
TRBJ2-5	-	TRBV29-1	SVDSGETQY
TRBJ1-1	-	TRBV4-2	ATIGGANTEAF
TRBJ2-2	-	TRBV7-9	ASSTGLTGELF
TRBJ2-6	once	TRBV27	ASSDTSGANVLT
TRBJ1-4	-	TRBV4-1	ASSVRGTATNEKLF
TRBJ2-5	-	TRBV7-2	ASSSGSGGVQETQY
TRBJ1-3	few	TRBV19	ASSKTHSGNTIY
TRBJ2-7	-	TRBV7-9	ASRRDNYEQY
TRBJ2-7	-	TRBV27	ASSRLAGEQY
TRBJ2-1	-	TRBV29-1	SGGLAGVWDNEQF
TRBJ2-1	-	TRBV11-2	ASSLESVAGLNEQF
TRBJ2-3	-	TRBV5-1	ASSLFGRGDTQY
TRBJ1-3	-	TRBV11-2	ASSPRTGGNTIY
TRBJ2-1	-	TRBV29-1	SVEEGGDEQF